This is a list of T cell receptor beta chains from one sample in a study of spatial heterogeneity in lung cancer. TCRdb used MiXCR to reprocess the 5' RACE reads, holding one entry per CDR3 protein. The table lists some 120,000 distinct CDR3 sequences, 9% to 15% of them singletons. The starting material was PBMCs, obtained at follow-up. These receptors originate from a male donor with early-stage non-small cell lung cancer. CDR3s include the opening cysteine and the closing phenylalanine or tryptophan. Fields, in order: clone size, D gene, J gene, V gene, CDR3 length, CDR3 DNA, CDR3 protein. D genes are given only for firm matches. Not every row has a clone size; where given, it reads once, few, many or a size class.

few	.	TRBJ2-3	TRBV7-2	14	TGTGCCAGCAGCTTCCAGAAATTCTCAGATACGCAGTATTTT	CASSFQKFSDTQYF
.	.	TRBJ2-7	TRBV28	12	TGTGCCAGCAGTGACCCAAAGGGCGAGCAGTACTTC	CASSDPKGEQYF
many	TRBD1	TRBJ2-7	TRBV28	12	TGTGCCAGCAGACAGGGGACCTACGAGCAGTACTTC	CASRQGTYEQYF
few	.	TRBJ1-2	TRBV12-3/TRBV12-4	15	TGTGCCAGCAGTTCTGCGGGGCACCCAGGCTATGGCTACACCTTC	CASSSAGHPGYGYTF
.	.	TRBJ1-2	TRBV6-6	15	TGTGCCAGCAGCTGGCCCATGGGCAGGGCCCATGGCTACACCTTC	CASSWPMGRAHGYTF
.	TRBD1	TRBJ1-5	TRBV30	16	TGTGCCTGGAGTGTCCGGGACAGGGGATTCAATCAGCCCCAGCATTTT	CAWSVRDRGFNQPQHF
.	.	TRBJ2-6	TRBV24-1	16	TGTGCCACCAGTGGCTTAGAGGTCTCCGGGGCCAACGTCCTGACTTTC	CATSGLEVSGANVLTF
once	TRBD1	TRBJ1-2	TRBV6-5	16	TGTGCCAGCAGTTACTCGAAGGGGACAGGGGAGTCTGGCTACACCTTC	CASSYSKGTGESGYTF
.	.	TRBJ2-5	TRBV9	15	TGTGCCAGCAGCGTAGCGGGGGGCCTTGGGGAGACCCAGTACTTC	CASSVAGGLGETQYF
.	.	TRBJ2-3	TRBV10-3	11	TGTGCCATCAGAAGGGACGATACGCAGTATTTT	CAIRRDDTQYF
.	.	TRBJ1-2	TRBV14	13	TGTGCCAGCAGCCAAGCCCATAACTATGGCTACACCTTC	CASSQAHNYGYTF
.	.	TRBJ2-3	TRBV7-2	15	TGTGCCAGCAGTGCCCGGAGCGGTGCGACAGATACGCAGTATTTT	CASSARSGATDTQYF
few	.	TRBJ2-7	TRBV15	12	TGTGCCACCAGCAGAGACAGGTACGAGCAGTACTTC	CATSRDRYEQYF
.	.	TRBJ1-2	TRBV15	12	TGTGCCACCAGCAGAGGAGACCGGGGCTACACCTTC	CATSRGDRGYTF
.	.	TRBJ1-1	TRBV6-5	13	TGTGCCAGCAGTTACTCGGGCCCGTTTGAAGCTTTCTTT	CASSYSGPFEAFF
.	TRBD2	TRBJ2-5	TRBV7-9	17	TGTGCCAGCAGCCTCCTACTAGCGGGGGGTTATGAAGAGACCCAGTACTTC	CASSLLLAGGYEETQYF
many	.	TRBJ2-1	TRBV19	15	TGTGCCAGTAGTATAGAACGGAGCTCCTACAATGAGCAGTTCTTC	CASSIERSSYNEQFF
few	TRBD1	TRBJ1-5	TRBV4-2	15	TGTGCCAGCAGCCAAGATCAGGGGGCAGGTCAGCCCCAGCATTTT	CASSQDQGAGQPQHF
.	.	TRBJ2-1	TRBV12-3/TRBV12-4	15	TGTGCCAGCAGTTTGGTTTCCCCCGCCAACAATGAGCAGTTCTTC	CASSLVSPANNEQFF
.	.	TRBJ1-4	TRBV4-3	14	TGCGCCAGCAGCCTCTCGGACAGTAATGAAAAACTGTTTTTT	CASSLSDSNEKLFF
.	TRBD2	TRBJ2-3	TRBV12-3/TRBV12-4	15	TGTGCCAGCAGCCAGCGGGGTACTAGCACAGATACGCAGTATTTT	CASSQRGTSTDTQYF
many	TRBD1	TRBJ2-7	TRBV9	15	TGTGCCAGCAGCGGGGGAAAGGGACAGGGTTACGAGCAGTACTTC	CASSGGKGQGYEQYF